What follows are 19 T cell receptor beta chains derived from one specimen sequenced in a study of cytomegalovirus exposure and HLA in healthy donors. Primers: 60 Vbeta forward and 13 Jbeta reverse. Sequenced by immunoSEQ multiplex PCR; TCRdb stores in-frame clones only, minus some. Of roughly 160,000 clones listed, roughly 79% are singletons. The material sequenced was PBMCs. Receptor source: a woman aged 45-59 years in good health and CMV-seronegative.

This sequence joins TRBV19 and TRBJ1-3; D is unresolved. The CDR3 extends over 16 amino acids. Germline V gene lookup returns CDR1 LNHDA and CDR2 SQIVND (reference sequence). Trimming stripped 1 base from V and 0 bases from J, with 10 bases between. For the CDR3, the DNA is TGTGCCAGTAGTATAGTTCGGGGAAACTCTGGAAACACCATATATTTT. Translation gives CASSIVRGNSGNTIYF.

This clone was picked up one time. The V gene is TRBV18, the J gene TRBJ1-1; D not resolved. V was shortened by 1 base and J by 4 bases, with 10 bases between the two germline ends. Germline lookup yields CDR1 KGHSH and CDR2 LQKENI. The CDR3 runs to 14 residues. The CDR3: CASSPLDLSTEAFF. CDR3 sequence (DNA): TGTGCCAGCTCACCACTGGACTTATCCACTGAAGCTTTCTTT.

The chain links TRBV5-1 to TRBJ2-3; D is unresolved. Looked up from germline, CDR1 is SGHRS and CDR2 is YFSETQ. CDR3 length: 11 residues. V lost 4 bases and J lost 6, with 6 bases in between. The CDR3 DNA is TGCGCCAGCAGCAAGGAGGATACGCAGTATTTT. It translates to CASSKEDTQYF.

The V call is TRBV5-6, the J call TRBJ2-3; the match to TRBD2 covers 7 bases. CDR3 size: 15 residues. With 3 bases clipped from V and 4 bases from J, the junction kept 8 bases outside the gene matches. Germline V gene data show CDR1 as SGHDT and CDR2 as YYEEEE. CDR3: CASSSGSGSADTQYF. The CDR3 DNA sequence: TGTGCCAGCAGCTCCGGTAGCGGGTCGGCAGATACGCAGTATTTT.

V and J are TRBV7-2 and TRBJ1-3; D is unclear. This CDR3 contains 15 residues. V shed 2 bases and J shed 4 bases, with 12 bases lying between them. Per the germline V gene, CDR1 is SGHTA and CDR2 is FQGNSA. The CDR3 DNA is TGTGCCAGCAGCTTAACCGGTTTCTACGGAAACACCATATATTTT. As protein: CASSLTGFYGNTIYF.

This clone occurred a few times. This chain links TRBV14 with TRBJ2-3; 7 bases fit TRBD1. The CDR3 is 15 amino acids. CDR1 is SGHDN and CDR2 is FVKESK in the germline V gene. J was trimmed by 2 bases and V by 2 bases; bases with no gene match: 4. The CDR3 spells CASSQRDSNTDTQYF. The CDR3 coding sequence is TGTGCCAGCAGCCAAAGGGACAGTAACACAGATACGCAGTATTTT.

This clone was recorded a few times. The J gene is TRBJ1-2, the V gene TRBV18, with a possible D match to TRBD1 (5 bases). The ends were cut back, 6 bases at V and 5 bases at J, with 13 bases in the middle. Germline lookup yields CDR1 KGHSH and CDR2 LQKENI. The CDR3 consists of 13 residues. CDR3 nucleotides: TGTGCCAGCTCGACAGCCAAAAATTATGGCTACACCTTC. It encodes CASSTAKNYGYTF.

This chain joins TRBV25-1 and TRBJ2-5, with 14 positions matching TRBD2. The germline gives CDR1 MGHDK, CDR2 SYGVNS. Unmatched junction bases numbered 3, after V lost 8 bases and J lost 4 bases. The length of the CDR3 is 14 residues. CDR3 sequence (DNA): TGTGCCAGCGCGGGACTAGCGGGAGCAGAGACCCAGTACTTC. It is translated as CASAGLAGAETQYF.

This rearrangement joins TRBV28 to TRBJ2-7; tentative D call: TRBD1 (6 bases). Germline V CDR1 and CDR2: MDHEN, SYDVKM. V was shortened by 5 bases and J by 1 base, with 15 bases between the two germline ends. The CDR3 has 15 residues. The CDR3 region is CASSPGTPRSYEQYF. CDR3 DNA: TGTGCCAGCAGTCCCGGGACACCAAGATCCTACGAGCAGTACTTC.

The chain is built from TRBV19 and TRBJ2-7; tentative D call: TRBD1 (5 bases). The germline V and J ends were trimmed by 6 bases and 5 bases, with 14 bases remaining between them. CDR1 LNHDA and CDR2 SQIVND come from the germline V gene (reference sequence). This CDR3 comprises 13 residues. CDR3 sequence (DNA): TGTGCCAGTAGGTACAGGTCTAGAGACGAGCAGTACTTC. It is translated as CASRYRSRDEQYF.

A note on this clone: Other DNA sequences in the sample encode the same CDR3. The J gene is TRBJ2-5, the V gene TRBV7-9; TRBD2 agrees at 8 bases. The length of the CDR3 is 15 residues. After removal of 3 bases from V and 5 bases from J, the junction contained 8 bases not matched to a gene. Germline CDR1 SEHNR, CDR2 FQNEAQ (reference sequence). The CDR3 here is CASSFWTGGEETQYF. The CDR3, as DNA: TGTGCCAGCAGCTTCTGGACGGGGGGGGAGGAGACCCAGTACTTC.

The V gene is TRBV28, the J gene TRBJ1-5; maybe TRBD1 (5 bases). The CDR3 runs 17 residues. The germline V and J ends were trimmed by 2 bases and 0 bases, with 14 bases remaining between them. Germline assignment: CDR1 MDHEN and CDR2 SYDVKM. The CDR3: CASSLEQGFYSNQPQHF. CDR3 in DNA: TGTGCCAGCAGTTTAGAGCAGGGCTTTTATAGCAATCAGCCCCAGCATTTT.

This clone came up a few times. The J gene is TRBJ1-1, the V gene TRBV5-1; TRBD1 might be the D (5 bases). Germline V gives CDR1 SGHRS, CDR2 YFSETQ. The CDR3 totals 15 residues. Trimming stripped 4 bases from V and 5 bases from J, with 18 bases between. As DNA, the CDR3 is TGCGCCAGCAGCCCAAGGACAAGGAGGGAAACTGAAGCTTTCTTT. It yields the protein CASSPRTRRETEAFF.

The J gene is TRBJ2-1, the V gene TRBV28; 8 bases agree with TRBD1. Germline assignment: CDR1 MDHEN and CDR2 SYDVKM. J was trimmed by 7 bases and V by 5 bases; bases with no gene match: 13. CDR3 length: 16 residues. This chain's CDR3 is CASSPPRQGTRNEQFF. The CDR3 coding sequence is TGTGCCAGCAGTCCACCGAGACAGGGGACGAGAAATGAGCAGTTCTTC.

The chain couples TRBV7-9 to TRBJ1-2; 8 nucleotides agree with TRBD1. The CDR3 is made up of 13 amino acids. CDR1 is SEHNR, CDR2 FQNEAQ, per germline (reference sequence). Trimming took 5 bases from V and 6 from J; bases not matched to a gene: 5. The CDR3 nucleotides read TGTGCCAGCAGCCCGACAGGGGATGATGGCTACACCTTC. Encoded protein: CASSPTGDDGYTF.

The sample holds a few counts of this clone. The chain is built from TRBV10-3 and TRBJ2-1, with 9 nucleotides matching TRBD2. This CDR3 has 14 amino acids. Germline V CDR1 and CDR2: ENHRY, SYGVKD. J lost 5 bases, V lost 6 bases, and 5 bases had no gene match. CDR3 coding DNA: TGTGCCATCAGCGCTGGACTAGCGAACAATGAGCAGTTCTTC. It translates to CAISAGLANNEQFF.

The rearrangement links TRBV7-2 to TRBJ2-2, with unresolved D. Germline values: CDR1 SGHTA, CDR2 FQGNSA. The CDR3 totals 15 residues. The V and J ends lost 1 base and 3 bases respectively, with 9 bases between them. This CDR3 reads CASSLGPGYTGELFF. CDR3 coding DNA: TGTGCCAGCAGCTTAGGTCCCGGGTACACCGGGGAGCTGTTTTTT.

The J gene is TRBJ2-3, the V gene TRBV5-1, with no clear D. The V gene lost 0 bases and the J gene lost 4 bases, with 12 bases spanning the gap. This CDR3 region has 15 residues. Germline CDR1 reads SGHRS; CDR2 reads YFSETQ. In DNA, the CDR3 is TGCGCCAGCAGCTTGGACGGGTGGAGTGCAGATACGCAGTATTTT. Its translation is CASSLDGWSADTQYF.

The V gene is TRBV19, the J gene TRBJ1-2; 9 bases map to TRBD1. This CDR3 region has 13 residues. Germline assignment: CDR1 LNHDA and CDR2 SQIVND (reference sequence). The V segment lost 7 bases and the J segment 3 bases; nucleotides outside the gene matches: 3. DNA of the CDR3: TGTGCCAGTACCTGGGACAGGGACTATGGCTACACCTTC. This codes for CASTWDRDYGYTF.